This record concerns one T cell receptor beta chain sequence. This sample is part of a study of blood T cell repertoires in COVID-19. Study processing details: Nucleated cell counts were estimated from reference gene primer amplification. Only in-frame clones appear in the TCRdb table, and some are missing; sequencing was by immunoSEQ multiplex PCR. From that table come the V and J calls and clone size; the DNA was used to work out D and trimming. The repertoire has around 430,000 clones, about 91% of them found once; the top ten carry around an eighth. The receptor comes from a woman aged 45-60 years with COVID-19, enrolled during active disease. Material for sequencing was peripheral blood.

In nucleotides, the CDR3 is TGTGCCAGCAGCCCCTGGGGACGGGGGATCAATGAGCAGTTCTTC. Protein product: CASSPWGRGINEQFF. The chain couples TRBV11-3 to TRBJ2-1, with TRBD2 as a possible D gene (6 bases). In germline, CDR1 is SGHNT, CDR2 YENEEA. Trimming left V 5 bases short and J 6 bases short, with 17 bases between. CDR3 length: 15 residues.